A single sample gave rise to the 23 T cell receptor beta chains below, sequenced in a study of cytomegalovirus exposure and HLA in healthy donors. Libraries were prepared by immunoSEQ multiplex PCR; TCRdb keeps only in-frame clonotypes and omits some of them. Of about 160,000 clones listed, roughly 96% are singletons. Sequenced sample: PBMCs. Receptors originate from a woman aged 18-29 years in good health and CMV-seronegative.

This rearrangement joins TRBV5-5 to TRBJ2-7; 10 bases map to TRBD2. Germline V gene data show CDR1 as SGHKS and CDR2 as YYEKEE (reference sequence). The CDR3 length is 14 residues. The V gene end was trimmed by 0 bases and the J gene end by 4 bases; junction bases not matched to a gene: 1. This chain's CDR3 is CASSLASGGYEQYF. The CDR3 DNA is TGTGCCAGCAGCTTGGCTAGCGGGGGTTACGAGCAGTACTTC.

The chain carries TRBV9 and TRBJ2-3; D call uncertain. Germline V gene sequence: CDR1 SGDLS, CDR2 YYNGEE. The ends were cut back, 0 bases at V and 1 base at J, with 3 bases in the middle. This CDR3 has 13 residues. This CDR3 is CASSVGRTDTQYF. DNA of the CDR3: TGTGCCAGCAGCGTAGGGCGCACAGATACGCAGTATTTT.

V usage is TRBV5-1 and J usage is TRBJ2-7, with a weak D call TRBD1 (6 bases). The germline V gene encodes CDR1 SGHRS and CDR2 YFSETQ. This CDR3 comprises 14 residues. V lost 0 bases and J 4 bases, leaving 11 bases between the germline ends. Here the CDR3 reads CASSLGAGEYEQYF. The DNA of the CDR3 is TGCGCCAGCAGCTTGGGGGCAGGGGAATACGAGCAGTACTTC.

The genes are TRBV5-6 and TRBJ2-7; 11 bases align to TRBD1. V shed 6 bases and J 7 bases; nucleotides not matched to a gene: 9. The CDR3 length is 14 residues. From germline, CDR1 is SGHDT and CDR2 YYEEEE. CDR3: CASMAGQGAFEQYF. CDR3 DNA: TGTGCCAGCATGGCCGGACAGGGGGCGTTTGAGCAGTACTTC.

This clone came up once. This chain uses TRBV7-2 with TRBJ2-6; 8 bases are shared with TRBD1. Germline CDR1 and CDR2: SGHTA and FQGNSA. V shed 2 bases, J shed 0 bases, and the junction held 3 bases outside the gene matches. This CDR3 has 17 residues. The CDR3 DNA reads as TGTGCCAGCAGCTTACGCACAGGGGGCTCTGGGGCCAACGTCCTGACTTTC. Residues: CASSLRTGGSGANVLTF.

This clone was seen more than once but under ten times. The rearrangement joins TRBV6-5 to TRBJ1-2, with 10 bases fitting TRBD1. The ends lost 6 bases at V and 4 bases at J; junction bases unmatched: 8. CDR1 MNHEY and CDR2 SVGAGI come from the germline V gene. This CDR3 is built from 15 residues. CDR3 bases: TGTGCCAGCAGCCCCTCGGGACAGGGGAGCTATGGCTACACCTTC. Translated, it gives CASSPSGQGSYGYTF.

V gene TRBV5-6 combines with J gene TRBJ2-2, with a possible D match to TRBD1 (6 bases). CDR1 SGHDT and CDR2 YYEEEE come from the germline V gene. The V end lost 2 bases, the J end lost 6 bases, and 20 bases lay between the germline ends. The CDR3 is 17 residues long. The CDR3 loop is CASSFDRRSSLSGELFF. The CDR3 DNA follows: TGTGCCAGCAGCTTTGACAGGAGGAGTTCGTTGTCCGGGGAGCTGTTTTTT.

The V call is TRBV19, the J call TRBJ1-2; TRBD1 agrees at 7 bases. Germline trimming cut 10 bases from V and 2 bases from J; bases unmatched to any gene: 13. From germline, CDR1 is LNHDA and CDR2 SQIVND (reference sequence). The CDR3 covers 15 residues. Written as DNA, the CDR3 is TGTGCCACCTCAAGGGACAGTCCTCAAAACTATGGCTACACCTTC. Protein product: CATSRDSPQNYGYTF.

The gene calls are TRBV11-2 and TRBJ2-1; 13 bases match TRBD2. The CDR3 contains 18 residues. The germline CDR1 and CDR2 sequences are SGHAT and FQNNGV. The V segment lost 3 bases and the J segment 0 bases; nucleotides outside the gene matches: 5. DNA for the CDR3: TGTGCCAGCAGCTTGGAAGGGACTAGCGGGACCTCCTACAATGAGCAGTTCTTC. It yields the protein CASSLEGTSGTSYNEQFF.

This chain joins TRBV6-1 and TRBJ1-2; 9 bases align to TRBD1. The CDR3 runs 15 residues. Trimming cost V 5 bases and J 4 bases; bases outside gene matches: 8. The germline V gene encodes CDR1 MNHNS and CDR2 SASEGT. The chain's CDR3 is CASSNRGRWGYGYTF. The CDR3 nucleotides read TGTGCCAGCAGTAACAGGGGGCGCTGGGGCTATGGCTACACCTTC.

This chain uses TRBV23-1 with TRBJ2-1; 10 nucleotides line up with TRBD2. TRBV23-1 is an open reading frame whose function is uncertain. Trimming at V came to 3 bases and at J to 10 bases, leaving 12 bases not matched to a gene. The CDR3 runs to 16 residues. The CDR3 loop is CASSQSGGATSREQFF. CDR3 sequence (DNA): TGCGCCAGCAGTCAGAGCGGGGGGGCTACGTCCAGGGAGCAGTTCTTC.

V gene TRBV7-2 combines with J gene TRBJ2-3; 12 nucleotides line up with TRBD2. The CDR3 sequence is 18 residues long. Trimming cost V 3 bases and J 3 bases; bases outside gene matches: 10. CDR1 is SGHTA and CDR2 is FQGNSA in the germline V gene. CDR3: CASSFLSLAGGKTDTQYF. Written as DNA, the CDR3 is TGTGCCAGCAGCTTTTTAAGTCTAGCGGGGGGGAAAACAGATACGCAGTATTTT.

The chain is built from TRBV29-1 and TRBJ2-5; perhaps TRBD2 as D (6 bases). The CDR3 has 15 amino acids. The germline V and J ends were trimmed by 0 bases and 1 base, with 12 bases remaining between them. The germline gives CDR1 SQVTM, CDR2 ANQGSEA. The CDR3 coding sequence is TGCAGCGTTGAAGATCCCGGGACTCTCCAAGAGACCCAGTACTTC. Protein: CSVEDPGTLQETQYF.

The V call is TRBV19, the J call TRBJ1-2, with D tentatively TRBD1 (6 bases). The CDR3 is 13 amino acids. Per germline, CDR1 LNHDA and CDR2 SQIVND (reference sequence). V was clipped by 7 bases and J by 7 bases, with 16 bases between them. CDR3 amino acids: CASTPGQPGGYTF. DNA of the CDR3: TGTGCCAGTACCCCGGGACAACCAGGTGGCTACACCTTC.

The V and J genes are TRBV4-3 and TRBJ1-6; tentatively, D is TRBD1 (5 bases). Germline V CDR1 and CDR2: LGHNA, YSLEER. The CDR3 is made up of 16 amino acids. V was shortened by 1 base and J by 4 bases, with 11 bases between the two germline ends. CDR3 loop: CASSQVAGMYNSPLHF. CDR3 nucleotides: TGCGCCAGCAGCCAAGTTGCAGGGATGTATAATTCACCCCTCCACTTT.

A single count supports this clone. This chain connects TRBV11-3 to TRBJ2-3; 7 nucleotides line up with TRBD2. The CDR3 loop spans 15 amino acids. Germline CDR1 SGHNT, CDR2 YENEEA. With V trimmed by 1 base and J by 2 bases, 3 bases remained unmatched. The CDR3: CASSLGGTNTDTQYF. CDR3 sequence (DNA): TGTGCCAGCAGCTTAGGCGGGACTAACACAGATACGCAGTATTTT.

The chain has TRBV6-6 and TRBJ2-4; D remains ambiguous. There are 15 residues in the CDR3. CDR1 MNHNY and CDR2 SVGAGI come from the germline V gene (reference sequence). Trimming pared 6 bases from V and 0 bases from J, leaving 12 bases between. DNA for the CDR3: TGTGCCAGCAGCCGTACTGATAGAGCCAAAAACATTCAGTACTTC. It is translated as CASSRTDRAKNIQYF.

This chain joins TRBV5-4 and TRBJ2-1, with TRBD1 matching 7 bases. This CDR3 is built from 15 residues. Trimming cost V 6 bases and J 0 bases; bases outside gene matches: 6. The germline CDR1 and CDR2 sequences are SGHNT and YYREEE (reference sequence). CDR3 in DNA: TGTGCCAGCACCTTAGGGGGCTCCTCCTACAATGAGCAGTTCTTC. This translates into CASTLGGSSYNEQFF.

CDR3 sequence: CASSIGQGMGETQYF. CDR3 coding DNA: TGTGCCAGTAGTATCGGACAGGGGATGGGAGAGACCCAGTACTTC. V is TRBV19 and J is TRBJ2-5, with 9 bases matching TRBD1. This CDR3 contains 15 residues. The trim removed 3 bases at V and 4 bases at J, leaving 6 bases unmatched. Germline V gives CDR1 LNHDA, CDR2 SQIVND (reference sequence).

The DNA for the CDR3 is TGTGCCAGTGGCTCCAGCCCCAGGCCTATCTACGAGCAGTACTTC. This sequence encodes CASGSSPRPIYEQYF. This sequence joins TRBV19 and TRBJ2-7, with D unresolved. CDR1 and CDR2 (germline): LNHDA, SQIVND (reference sequence). V lost 8 bases and J lost 3, with 20 bases in between. The CDR3 is 15 residues long. Drawing the rest from reference TRBV19 and TRBJ2-7, the complete variable domain is DGGITQSPKYLFRKEGQNVTLSCEQNLNHDAMYWYRQDPGQGLRLIYYSQIVNDFQKGDIAEGYSVSREKKESFPLTVTSAQKNPTAFYLCASGSSPRPIYEQYFGPGTRLTVT.

CDR3 DNA sequence: TGTGCCAGCAGCTTAGGAGATTATGAGCAGTTCTTC. Protein: CASSLGDYEQFF. The chain employs TRBV5-8 and TRBJ2-1; D is ambiguous. Trimming cost V 2 bases and J 8 bases, with 8 bases left between them. Per germline, CDR1 SGHTS and CDR2 YDEGEE. The CDR3 is 12 amino acids.

The chain uses TRBV2 and TRBJ2-7, with a weak D call TRBD1 (6 bases). V shed 11 bases and J shed 1 base, with 18 bases lying between them. The CDR3 spans 14 residues. Germline V CDR1 and CDR2: SNHLY, FYNNEI. The CDR3 bases are TGTGCCGGATCCAATATGGGACAATCCTACGAGCAGTACTTC. As protein: CAGSNMGQSYEQYF.

The chain uses TRBV13 and TRBJ2-1, with D perhaps TRBD2 (6 bases). There are 12 residues in the CDR3. V was pared by 0 bases and J by 9 bases, with 6 bases between. Germline CDR1 reads PRHDT; CDR2 reads FYEKMQ (reference sequence). This CDR3 is CASSLGGGEQFF. The CDR3 DNA reads as TGTGCCAGCAGCTTAGGGGGGGGTGAGCAGTTCTTC.